These T cell receptor beta chains were read from a single sample in a study of pediatric ulcerative colitis. Profiling relied on immunoSEQ multiplex PCR, and the TCRdb table lists in-frame clones only, not all of them. The sample yields tens of thousands of clones, roughly 70% seen once. The material sequenced was gut tissue. These receptors all stem from a boy younger than 18 with severe ulcerative colitis. The CDR3 runs from the conserved cysteine through the conserved F or W. Expanded clones are given a class, and other clones once, few, many or no size at all.

abundance | v_gene | len | CDR3aa
NA | TRBV29-1 | 13 | CSVEDLRREKLFF
NA | TRBV19 | 12 | CASSISGQTQYF
NA | TRBV30 | 15 | CAWRYPGDKNYGYTF
few | TRBV7-8 | 17 | CASSLEAALSPLKGYTF
NA | TRBV9 | 13 | CASSVDGDYGYTF
once | TRBV6-1 | 13 | CASSPIDNSPLHF
NA | TRBV2 | 15 | CASSEQGLSNQPQHF
NA | TRBV9 | 13 | CASSVEADTEAFF
few | TRBV2 | 13 | CASRKEYSYEQYF
NA | TRBV6-4 | 13 | CASSADRGYEQYF
once | TRBV20-1 | 11 | CSADDQDTQYF
few | TRBV19 | 12 | CASRLGSDIQYF
medium-sized | TRBV5-1 | 14 | CASSLAGAQETQYF
NA | TRBV11-1 | 15 | CASSLSQDSYNEQFF
once | TRBV10-2 | 15 | CASSESSVSGNTIYF
NA | TRBV5-1 | 16 | CASSPSTGGSTDTQYF
NA | TRBV5-6 | 16 | CASSLGSGGTSYEQYF
NA | TRBV19 | 14 | CASSTTGGAYEQYF
NA | TRBV10-3 | 17 | CAISDSVKGVAKNIQYF
NA | TRBV27 | 14 | CASSLIRGVGEQYF
NA | TRBV5-8 | 17 | CASSFLWDRGYTGELFF
NA | TRBV9 | 17 | CASSRSTSGGPTYEQYF
NA | TRBV19 | 15 | CASGRNSGSGNTIYF
NA | TRBV6-4 | 14 | CASRGQGGTGELFF
NA | TRBV7-6 | 13 | CASSLARGDTQYF
NA | TRBV7-3 | 16 | CASSLNQGDSYNEQFF
NA | TRBV20-1 | 11 | CSAYSPTGYTF
NA | TRBV10-1 | 13 | CASSEHGRAEQYF
NA | TRBV2 | 13 | CATMGQPNTEAFF
few | TRBV5-4 | 16 | CASSLSGTGPLETQYF
NA | TRBV15 | 15 | CATSRDRGIHNEQFF
NA | TRBV9 | 17 | CASSPAGLAVNTGELFF
NA | TRBV25-1 | 13 | CASSTTGGNTIYF